Described below is a single T cell receptor beta chain sequence and its context. Its antigen is unknown. Germline-derived CDR1 and CDR2 are LGHNA and YNFKEQ. The CDR3 consists of 16 residues. V lost 1 base to trimming and J lost 0 bases; unmatched junction nucleotides: 3. The sample originates from a study of identifying expanded T cells in peripheral blood. The protocol was immunoSEQ multiplex PCR, while the TCRdb copy is restricted to in-frame clones and leaves out a portion. There are 100,000 to 150,000 clones in the sample; about 88% occur only once, and more than 7% lies in the top ten. Study-wide points: Variance in clone template counts between approximately two-week samples significantly increased with total template count across all healthy donors. Over around two and four weeks, about 16 and 20 clones changed, versus approximately 1.1 between replicates.

The sequence came from a person between 18 and 75 years old in good health. The chain links TRBV4-2 to TRBJ1-2; TRBD1 matches at 9 bases. The specimen sequenced was blood. The CDR3 DNA sequence: TGTGCCAGCAGCCAAGCGACAGGGGGGTCTAACTATGGCTACACCTTC. It is translated as CASSQATGGSNYGYTF.